This T cell receptor beta chain was sequenced in a study of tumor-infiltrating lymphocytes in primary liver carcinoma. Broader study findings: The study found only about 8-24% of top clones in all five tumor regions.

This clonotype appeared many times. Antigen: not known. The source material, about 20-30 mg of unsorted bulk tissue, was used to co-extract RNA and DNA. Patients had primary liver carcinoma treated by surgical resection. Constant-region priming of approximately 500 ng total RNA yielded TCR beta cDNA. Sequencing libraries for TCR beta derived from three nested multiplex PCR rounds that used slightly modified ARM-PCR. Forward primers for TRBV1-TRBV30 and a C-beta reverse primer served the first two PCR rounds, at approximately 10 cycles each. MiXCR was run by TCRdb on the multiplex PCR reads, yielding one entry per CDR3 protein. Of 47,000 or so distinct CDR3 sequences listed, roughly 77% are singletons. Germline V gene lookup returns CDR1 SQVTM and CDR2 ANQGSEA. The CDR3 spans 11 residues. V was cut by 6 bases and J by 6 bases, with 12 bases left in between.

V gene TRBV29-1 combines with J gene TRBJ2-7; D call uncertain. Sequenced input: liver tumor tissue from sampling region 3. This sample's subset: tumor region T3, left-lateral pole. The TCR comes from a man aged 40-50 years with primary liver carcinoma and hepatitis B virus infection. The CDR3, as DNA: TGCAGCGTCCTGGACGTACCCGAGCAGTACTTC. Translating gives CSVLDVPEQYF.